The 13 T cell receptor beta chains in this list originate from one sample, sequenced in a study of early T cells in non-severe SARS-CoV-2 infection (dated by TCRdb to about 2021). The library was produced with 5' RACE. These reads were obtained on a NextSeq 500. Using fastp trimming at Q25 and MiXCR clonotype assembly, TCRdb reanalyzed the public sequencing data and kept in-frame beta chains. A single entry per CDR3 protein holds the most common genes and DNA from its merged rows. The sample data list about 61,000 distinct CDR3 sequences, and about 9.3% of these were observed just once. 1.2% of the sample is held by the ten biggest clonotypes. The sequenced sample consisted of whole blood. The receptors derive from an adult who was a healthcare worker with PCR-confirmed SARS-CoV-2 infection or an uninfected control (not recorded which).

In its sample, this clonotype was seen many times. Here the CDR3 reads CSVERRDRTRDTEAFF. The CDR3 coding sequence is TGCAGCGTTGAAAGGCGGGACCGAACTCGGGACACTGAAGCTTTCTTT. J is TRBJ1-1 and V is TRBV29-1; tentatively, D is TRBD1 (5 bases). Germline V gene sequence: CDR1 SQVTM, CDR2 ANQGSEA. The CDR3 sequence is 16 residues long. V dropped 2 bases and J dropped 3 bases, with 19 bases sitting between them.

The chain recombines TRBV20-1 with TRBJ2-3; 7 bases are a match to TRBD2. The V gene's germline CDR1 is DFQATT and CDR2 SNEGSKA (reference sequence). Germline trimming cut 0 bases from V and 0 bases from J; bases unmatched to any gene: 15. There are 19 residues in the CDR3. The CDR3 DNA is TGCAGTGCTAGAGACTCCTCGAGGGGCGGGAGCACTAGCACAGATACGCAGTATTTT. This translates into CSARDSSRGGSTSTDTQYF.

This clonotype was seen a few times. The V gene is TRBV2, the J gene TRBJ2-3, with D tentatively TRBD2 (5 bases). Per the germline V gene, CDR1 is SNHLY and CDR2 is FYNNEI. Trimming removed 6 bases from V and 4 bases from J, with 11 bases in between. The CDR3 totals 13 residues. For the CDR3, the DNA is TGTGCCAGCAGAGCGGATTACGCAGATACGCAGTATTTT. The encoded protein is CASRADYADTQYF.

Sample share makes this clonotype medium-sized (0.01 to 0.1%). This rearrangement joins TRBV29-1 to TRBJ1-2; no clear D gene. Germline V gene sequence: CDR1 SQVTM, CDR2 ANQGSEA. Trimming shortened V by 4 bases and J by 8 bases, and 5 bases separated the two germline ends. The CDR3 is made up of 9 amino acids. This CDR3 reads CSVGGGYTF. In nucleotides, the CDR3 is TGCAGCGTTGGTGGGGGCTACACCTTC. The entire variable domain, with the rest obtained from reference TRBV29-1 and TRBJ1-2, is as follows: SAVISQKPSRDICQRGTSLTIQCQVDSQVTMMFWYRQQPGQSLTLIATANQGSEATYESGFVIDKFPISRPNLTFSTLTVSNMSPEDSSIYLCSVGGGYTFGSGTRLTVV.

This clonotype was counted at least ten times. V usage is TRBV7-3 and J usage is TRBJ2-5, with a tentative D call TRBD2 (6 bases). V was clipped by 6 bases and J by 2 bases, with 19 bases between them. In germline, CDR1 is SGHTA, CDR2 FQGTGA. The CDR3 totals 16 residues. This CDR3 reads CASSNYGGGRQETQYF. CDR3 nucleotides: TGTGCCAGCAGTAACTATGGGGGAGGCCGACAAGAGACCCAGTACTTC.

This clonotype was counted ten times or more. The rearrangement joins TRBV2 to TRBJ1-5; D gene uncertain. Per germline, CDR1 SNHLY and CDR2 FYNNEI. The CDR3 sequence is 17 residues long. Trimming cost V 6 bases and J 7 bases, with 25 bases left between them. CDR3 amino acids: CASRGLWVSPMGQPQHF. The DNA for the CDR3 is TGTGCCAGCAGGGGCCTTTGGGTCTCCCCCATGGGACAGCCCCAGCATTTT.

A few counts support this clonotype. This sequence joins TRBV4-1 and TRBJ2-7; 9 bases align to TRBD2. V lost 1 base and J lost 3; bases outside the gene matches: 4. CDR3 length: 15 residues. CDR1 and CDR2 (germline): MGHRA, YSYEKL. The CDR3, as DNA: TGCGCCAGCAGCCAAGTGGCTAGCGGGGTCTACGAGCAGTACGTC. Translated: CASSQVASGVYEQYV.

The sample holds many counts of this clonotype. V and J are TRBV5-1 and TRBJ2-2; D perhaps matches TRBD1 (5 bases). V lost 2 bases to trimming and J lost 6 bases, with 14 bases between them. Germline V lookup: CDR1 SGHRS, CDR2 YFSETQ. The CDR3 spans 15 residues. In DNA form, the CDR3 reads TGCGCCAGCAGCTTAACAGGTTCCCTTCCCGGGGAGCTGTTTTTT. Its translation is CASSLTGSLPGELFF.

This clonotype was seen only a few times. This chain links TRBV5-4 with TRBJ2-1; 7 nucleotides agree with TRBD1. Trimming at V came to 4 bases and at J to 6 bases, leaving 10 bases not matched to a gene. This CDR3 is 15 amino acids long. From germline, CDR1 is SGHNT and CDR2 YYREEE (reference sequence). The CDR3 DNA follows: TGTGCCAGCAGCCTCAAGACAGGGACAACCAATGAGCAGTTCTTC. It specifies CASSLKTGTTNEQFF.

CDR3 residues: CASSYSRQGGLDTQYF. CDR3 coding DNA: TGTGCCAGCAGTTACTCAAGACAGGGGGGCCTAGATACGCAGTATTTT. The genes are TRBV6-5 and TRBJ2-3; 9 nucleotides agree with TRBD1. The V and J ends lost 0 bases and 5 bases, in that order; junction bases with no gene match: 6. The CDR3 has 16 amino acids. Per the germline V gene, CDR1 is MNHEY and CDR2 is SVGAGI.

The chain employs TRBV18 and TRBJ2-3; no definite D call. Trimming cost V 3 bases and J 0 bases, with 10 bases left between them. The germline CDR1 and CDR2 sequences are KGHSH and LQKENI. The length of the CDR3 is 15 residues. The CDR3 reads CASSPNGLSTDTQYF. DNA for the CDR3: TGTGCCAGCTCACCGAATGGGCTTAGCACAGATACGCAGTATTTT.

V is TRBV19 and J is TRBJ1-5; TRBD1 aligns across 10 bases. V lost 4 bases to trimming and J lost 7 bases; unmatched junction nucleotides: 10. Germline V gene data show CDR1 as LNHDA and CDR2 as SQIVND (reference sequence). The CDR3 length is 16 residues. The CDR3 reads CASSTLPGTGDQPQHF. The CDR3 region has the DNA TGTGCCAGTAGTACCCTTCCCGGGACAGGGGACCAGCCCCAGCATTTT.

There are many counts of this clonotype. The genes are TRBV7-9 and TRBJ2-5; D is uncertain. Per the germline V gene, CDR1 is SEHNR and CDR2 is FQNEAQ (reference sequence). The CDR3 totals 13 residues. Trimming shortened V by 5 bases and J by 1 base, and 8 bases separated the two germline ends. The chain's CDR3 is CASSRGSQETQYF. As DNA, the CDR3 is TGTGCCAGCAGCCGCGGCAGCCAAGAGACCCAGTACTTC.